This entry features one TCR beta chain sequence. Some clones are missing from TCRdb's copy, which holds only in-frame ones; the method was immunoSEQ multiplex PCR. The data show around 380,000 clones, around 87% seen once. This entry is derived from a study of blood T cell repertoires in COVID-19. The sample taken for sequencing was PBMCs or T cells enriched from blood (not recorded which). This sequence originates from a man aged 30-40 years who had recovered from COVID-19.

In nucleotides, the CDR3 is TGTGCCAGCGGAGGACAGGGGACCGGTAATGAAAAACTGTTTTTT. It is translated as CASGGQGTGNEKLFF. This chain uses TRBV6-5 with TRBJ1-4, with 9 positions matching TRBD1. Germline loops: CDR1 MNHEY, CDR2 SVGAGI. Trimming took 8 bases from V and 4 from J; bases not matched to a gene: 8. The CDR3 totals 15 residues.